This entry lists 9 T cell receptor beta chains sequenced from one sample in a study of control samples from healthy donors and cancer patients. This table comes from immunoSEQ multiplex PCR, and its TCRdb copy is limited to in-frame clones, with some not included. This table has around 230,000 clones, 90% to 95% appearing once. The sample was blood. The origin of the receptors is a man aged 50 or older in good health.

The genes are TRBV18 and TRBJ2-1; TRBD1 might be the D (5 bases). Trimming removed 3 bases from V and 8 bases from J, with 14 bases in between. The CDR3 loop spans 14 amino acids. CDR1 and CDR2 (germline): KGHSH, LQKENI. The chain's CDR3 is CASSPRTLGDEQFF. The CDR3 DNA sequence: TGTGCCAGCTCACCCCGGACACTGGGCGATGAGCAGTTCTTC.

The chain links TRBV5-5 to TRBJ1-5, with D possibly being TRBD1 (6 bases). The germline V gene encodes CDR1 SGHKS and CDR2 YYEKEE (reference sequence). Between the trimmed V and J ends, which lost 4 bases and 2 bases, there was a span of 19 bases. The CDR3 length is 17 residues. For the CDR3, the DNA is TGTGCCAGCAGCGAAACCGGGGGGGCGCGGGGCAATCAGCCCCAGCATTTT. This codes for CASSETGGARGNQPQHF.

The V and J genes are TRBV2 and TRBJ1-6; D unresolved. The length of the CDR3 is 13 residues. Germline loops: CDR1 SNHLY, CDR2 FYNNEI. V gave up 0 bases and J gave up 9 bases, with 6 bases separating them. This CDR3 reads CASSEANFSPLHF. The CDR3 DNA sequence: TGTGCCAGCAGTGAAGCTAATTTTTCACCCCTCCACTTT.

This chain joins TRBV29-1 and TRBJ1-4; D uncertain. This CDR3 has 14 residues. Trimming removed 4 bases from V and 2 bases from J, with 11 bases in between. Germline V gives CDR1 SQVTM, CDR2 ANQGSEA. The CDR3 protein is CSVAGLQTNEKLFF. CDR3 nucleotides: TGCAGCGTTGCAGGTCTCCAGACTAATGAAAAACTGTTTTTT.

The chain recombines TRBV30 with TRBJ1-2; possibly TRBD1 for D (5 bases). The CDR3 extends over 11 amino acids. Trimming removed 2 bases at V and 6 bases at J, with 7 bases between. Germline CDR1 and CDR2: GTSNPN and SVGIG (reference sequence). This CDR3 reads CAWSFRDGYTF. Here the CDR3 DNA reads TGTGCCTGGAGTTTCAGGGATGGCTACACCTTC.

Notes on this clone: Other nucleotide sequences in the sample specify the same CDR3. This rearrangement joins TRBV12-3 or TRBV12-4 to TRBJ1-2; 7 positions match TRBD1. Trimming removed 6 bases from V and 5 bases from J; junction bases left unmatched: 6. The CDR3 spans 13 residues. This chain's CDR3 is CASSLGQVYGYTF. DNA for the CDR3: TGTGCCAGCAGCCTCGGACAGGTTTATGGCTACACCTTC.

The chain couples TRBV15 to TRBJ1-2; TRBD1 might be the D (5 bases). The length of the CDR3 is 14 residues. V was clipped by 3 bases and J by 3 bases, with 11 bases between them. Germline lookup yields CDR1 LNHNV and CDR2 YYDKDF (reference sequence). The CDR3 coding sequence is TGTGCCACCAGCAGGGGGGAGGAGTACTATGGCTACACCTTC. Translating it yields CATSRGEEYYGYTF.

The CDR3: CATPRDRGHEQYV. The CDR3 DNA reads as TGTGCCACCCCCAGGGACAGGGGCCACGAGCAGTACGTC. The genes are TRBV28 and TRBJ2-7; 10 positions agree with TRBD1. CDR3 size: 13 residues. V lost 10 bases, J lost 5 bases, and 8 bases stayed unmatched. The germline gives CDR1 MDHEN, CDR2 SYDVKM.

V is TRBV20-1 and J is TRBJ1-5; D is possibly TRBD1 (5 bases). Trimming took 6 bases from V and 11 from J, leaving 14 bases between them. Germline V gene data show CDR1 as DFQATT and CDR2 as SNEGSKA (reference sequence). The CDR3 spans 11 residues. As DNA, the CDR3 is TGCAGTGCCAGCGGGGGGATGACCCAGCATTTT. It translates to CSASGGMTQHF.